This T cell receptor (beta chain) emerged from a study of blood T cell repertoires in COVID-19. Overall study: Whether acute or convalescent, the COVID-19 samples came from the United States, Italy and Spain.

Patients from Seattle were sampled longitudinally, starting during active infection. Original data processing: Estimation of nucleated cell counts was performed using reference gene primer amplification. Produced via immunoSEQ multiplex PCR; TCRdb's table is partial and in-frame only. The V and J calls and the clone size are those of that table, but D and trimming were determined from the DNA. The sample lists fewer than 250,000 clones, roughly nine tenths occurring once. V shed 2 bases and J 3 bases; nucleotides not matched to a gene: 0. Germline lookup yields CDR1 SGHTA and CDR2 FQGTGA. The CDR3 covers 13 residues.

Sequenced: peripheral blood. The gene calls are TRBV7-3 and TRBJ2-5; TRBD1 matches at 7 bases. This sequence was found in a man between 60 and 75 years old with COVID-19, enrolled during active disease. The CDR3 loop reads CASSLGQEETQYF. DNA for the CDR3: TGTGCCAGCAGCTTAGGACAGGAAGAGACCCAGTACTTC.